This T cell receptor beta chain was captured in a study of T cell responses to AZD1222 COVID-19 vaccine. Method: immunoSEQ multiplex PCR; TCRdb's copy keeps in-frame clones and lacks some. The table includes over 100,000 clones, 93% detected once. CDR1 and CDR2 from the germline V gene are ENHRY and SYGVKD. V was shortened by 2 bases and J by 2 bases, with 8 bases between the two germline ends. There are 14 residues in the CDR3. Material: peripheral blood, obtained on day 0 of AZD1222 vaccination. The chain has TRBV10-3 and TRBJ2-3; possible D gene TRBD2, 5 bases. This receptor was obtained from an adult in good health. CDR3 bases: TGTGCCATCAGTGAGCGGGAAGACACAGATACGCAGTATTTT. This sequence encodes CAISEREDTDTQYF.